In its sample, the clone carrying this TCR beta chain was seen a few times. V was shortened by 3 bases and J by 10 bases, with 10 bases between the two germline ends. Germline values: CDR1 LGHNA, CDR2 YSLEER. This CDR3 is built from 13 residues. Some clones are missing from TCRdb's copy, which holds only in-frame ones; the method was immunoSEQ multiplex PCR. The table has 35,000 to 45,000 clones, 70% to 90% seen once. The data stem from a study of T cell changes during pregnancy in multiple sclerosis. This chain joins TRBV4-3 and TRBJ1-6; D may be TRBD1 (6 bases). This receptor was identified in a female donor with multiple sclerosis, enrolled in a pregnancy study. This specimen consisted of CD4+ T cells from peripheral blood mononuclear cells, obtained after pregnancy. CDR3 region: CASSQAGESPLHF. As DNA, the CDR3 is TGCGCCAGCAGCCAGGCAGGGGAATCACCCCTCCACTTT.